This T cell receptor (beta chain) was obtained from a study of OX40 agonist ivuxolimab in advanced cancers. Study in general: The diagnoses of dose-escalation patients were hepatocellular carcinoma, melanoma, renal cell or head and neck cancer. Points from the study as a whole: More expanded clones were seen, on average, in CD8+ T cells than in CD4+.

Sequencing used immunoSEQ multiplex PCR; TCRdb keeps in-frame clones, though not all of them. The sample records about 48,000 clones, around 90% being singletons. V lost 1 base and J lost 3, with 10 bases in between. Looked up from germline, CDR1 is MNHNS and CDR2 is SASEGT. This CDR3 spans 15 amino acids. Concerning this clone: Its antigen is as yet unknown.

The receptor comes from an adult with an advanced solid tumor such as melanoma, head and neck, liver or kidney cancer. This specimen was CD4+ or CD8+ T cells sorted from blood, taken in a trial of the OX40 agonist ivuxolimab. The chain recombines TRBV6-1 with TRBJ2-1; D uncertain. The CDR3 nucleotides read TGTGCCAGCAGTGAAGATAGTCAGTTCTACAATGAGCAGTTCTTC. It yields the protein CASSEDSQFYNEQFF.